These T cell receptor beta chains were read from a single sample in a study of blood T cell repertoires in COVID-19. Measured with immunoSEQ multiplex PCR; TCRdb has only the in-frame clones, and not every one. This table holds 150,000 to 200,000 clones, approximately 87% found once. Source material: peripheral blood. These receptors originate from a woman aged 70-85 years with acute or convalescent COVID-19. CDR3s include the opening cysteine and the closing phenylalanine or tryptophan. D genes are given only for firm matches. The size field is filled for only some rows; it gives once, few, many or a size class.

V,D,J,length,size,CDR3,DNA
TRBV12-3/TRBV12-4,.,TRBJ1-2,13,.,CASSPRRNYGYTF,TGTGCCAGCAGTCCCAGGCGAAACTATGGCTACACCTTC
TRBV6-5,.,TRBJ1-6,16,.,CASSYSMTGYNSPLHF,TGTGCCAGCAGTTACTCGATGACGGGGTATAATTCACCCCTCCACTTT
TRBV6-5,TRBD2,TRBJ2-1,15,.,CASRGAGGPYNEQFF,TGTGCCAGCAGGGGTGCGGGGGGGCCCTACAATGAGCAGTTCTTC
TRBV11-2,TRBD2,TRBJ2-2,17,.,CASSALTSGSSPGELFF,TGTGCCAGCAGCGCCCTCACTAGCGGGAGTTCTCCCGGGGAGCTGTTTTTT
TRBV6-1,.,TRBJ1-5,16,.,CASSGQGTSRNQPQHF,TGTGCCAGCAGTGGTCAGGGTACCTCGCGGAATCAGCCCCAGCATTTT
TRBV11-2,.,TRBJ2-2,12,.,CASTYTAGELFF,TGTGCCAGCACCTACACAGCCGGGGAGCTGTTTTTT
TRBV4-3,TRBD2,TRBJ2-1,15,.,CASSQVAGLIHEQFF,TGCGCCAGCAGCCAAGTAGCGGGGTTGATACATGAGCAGTTCTTC
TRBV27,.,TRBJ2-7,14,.,CASSLGTHRYEQYF,TGTGCCAGCAGTTTAGGGACACATCGCTACGAGCAGTACTTC
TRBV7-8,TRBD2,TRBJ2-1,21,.,CASSWTGVDSGRAFQSGEQFF,TGTGCCAGCAGCTGGACAGGGGTCGATAGCGGGAGGGCCTTTCAATCTGGTGAGCAGTTCTTC
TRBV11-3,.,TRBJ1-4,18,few,CASSLGVFRGGTNEKLFF,TGTGCCAGCAGCTTAGGCGTGTTTCGAGGTGGAACTAATGAAAAACTGTTTTTT
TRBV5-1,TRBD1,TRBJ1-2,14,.,CASSLNTGAYGYTF,TGCGCCAGCAGCTTGAATACAGGGGCCTATGGCTACACCTTC
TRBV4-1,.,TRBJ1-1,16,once,CASSQEGGVVNTEAFF,TGCGCCAGCAGCCAAGAGGGGGGGGTCGTGAACACTGAAGCTTTCTTT
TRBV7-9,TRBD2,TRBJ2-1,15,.,CASSIGLAGVDEQFF,TGTGCCAGCAGCATCGGACTAGCGGGGGTTGATGAGCAGTTCTTC
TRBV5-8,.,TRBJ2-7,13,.,CASSLLGAYEQYF,TGTGCCAGCAGCTTGTTAGGGGCCTACGAGCAGTACTTC
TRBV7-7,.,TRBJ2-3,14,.,CASSPVGSGDTQYF,TGTGCCAGCAGCCCTGTCGGGAGTGGGGATACGCAGTATTTT
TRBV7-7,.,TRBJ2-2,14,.,CASSLEAGTGELFF,TGTGCCAGCAGCTTAGAGGCGGGGACCGGGGAGCTGTTTTTT
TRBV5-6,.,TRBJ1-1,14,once,CASSLDGVHTEAFF,TGTGCCAGCAGCTTGGACGGGGTACACACTGAAGCTTTCTTT
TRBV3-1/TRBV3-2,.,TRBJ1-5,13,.,CASSQGPGQPQHF,TGTGCCAGCAGCCAAGGGCCGGGTCAGCCCCAGCATTTT
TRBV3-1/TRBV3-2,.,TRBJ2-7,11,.,CASSQGGGTYF,TGTGCCAGCAGCCAAGGGGGGGGCACGTACTTC
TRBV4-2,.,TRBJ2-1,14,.,CASSQGLETHEQFF,TGTGCCAGCAGCCAAGGCCTAGAGACCCATGAGCAGTTCTTC
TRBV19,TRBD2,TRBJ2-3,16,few,CASSIYVSGRWDTQYF,TGTGCCAGTAGTATATACGTGAGCGGGAGATGGGATACGCAGTATTTT
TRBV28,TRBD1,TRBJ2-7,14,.,CASSPGTGWQEQYF,TGTGCCAGCAGTCCTGGGACAGGGTGGCAAGAGCAGTACTTC
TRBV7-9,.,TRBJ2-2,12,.,CASSYIGGELFF,TGTGCCAGCAGCTACATTGGCGGGGAGCTGTTTTTT
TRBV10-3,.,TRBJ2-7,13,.,CAISEGREGEQYF,TGTGCCATCAGTGAGGGCAGGGAAGGCGAGCAGTACTTC
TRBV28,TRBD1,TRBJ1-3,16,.,CASSRTTGDSGNTIYF,TGTGCCAGCAGCCGAACCACAGGGGACTCTGGAAACACCATATATTTT
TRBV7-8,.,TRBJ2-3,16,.,CASSPNRQGLADTQYF,TGTGCCAGCAGCCCGAATCGGCAGGGTCTCGCAGATACGCAGTATTTT
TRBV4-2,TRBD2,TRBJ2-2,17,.,CASSQARVSGSIGELFF,TGTGCCAGCAGCCAAGCTCGGGTTAGCGGGAGTATCGGGGAGCTGTTTTTT
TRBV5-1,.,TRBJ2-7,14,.,CASSLEPGVDEQYF,TGCGCCAGCAGCTTGGAACCGGGGGTCGACGAGCAGTACTTC
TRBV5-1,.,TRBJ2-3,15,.,CASSSGGAGTDTQYF,TGCGCCAGCAGCTCTGGAGGGGCCGGTACAGATACGCAGTATTTT
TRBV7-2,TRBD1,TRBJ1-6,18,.,CASSLPGSGTAKYSPLHF,TGTGCCAGCAGCCTCCCGGGTTCCGGGACAGCTAAATACTCACCCCTCCACTTT
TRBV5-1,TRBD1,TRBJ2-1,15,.,CASSFSGQDYNEQFF,TGCGCCAGCAGCTTTTCAGGACAGGACTACAATGAGCAGTTCTTC
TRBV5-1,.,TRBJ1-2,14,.,CASSLAGGDRGYTF,TGCGCCAGCAGCTTGGCCGGAGGAGACAGGGGCTACACCTTC
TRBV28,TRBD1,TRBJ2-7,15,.,CASRQGGGGSYEQYF,TGTGCCAGCAGACAGGGGGGTGGGGGATCCTACGAGCAGTACTTC
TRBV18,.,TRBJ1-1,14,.,CASSLDQGNTEAFF,TGTGCCAGCTCACTCGATCAGGGGAACACTGAAGCTTTCTTT
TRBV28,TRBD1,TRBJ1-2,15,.,CASSLLQGRHYGYTF,TGTGCCAGCAGTTTATTACAGGGGCGCCACTATGGCTACACCTTC
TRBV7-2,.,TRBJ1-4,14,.,CASSLGRVNEKLFF,TGTGCCAGCAGCTTAGGCAGGGTAAATGAAAAACTGTTTTTT
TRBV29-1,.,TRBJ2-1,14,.,CSVGRPGIYNEQFF,TGCAGCGTTGGTCGCCCCGGGATATACAATGAGCAGTTCTTC
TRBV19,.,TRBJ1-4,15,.,CASSIAIRQSDKLFF,TGTGCCAGTAGTATAGCGATTCGACAGTCCGATAAACTGTTTTTT
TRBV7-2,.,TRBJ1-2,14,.,CASSLANGNYGYTF,TGTGCCAGCAGCTTAGCGAACGGGAACTATGGCTACACCTTC
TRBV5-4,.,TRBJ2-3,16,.,CASSLPGGLSTDTQYF,TGTGCCAGCAGCTTGCCCGGGGGGCTTAGCACAGATACGCAGTATTTT
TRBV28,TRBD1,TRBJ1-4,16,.,CASSLPLGQGNEKLFF,TGTGCCAGCAGTTTACCCCTTGGACAGGGAAATGAAAAACTGTTTTTT
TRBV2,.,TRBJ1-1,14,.,CASRRDIGNTEAFF,TGTGCCAGCAGGAGGGACATCGGGAACACTGAAGCTTTCTTT
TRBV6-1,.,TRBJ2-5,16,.,CASSGSTGRGQETQYF,TGTGCCAGCAGTGGTAGTACAGGGAGAGGTCAAGAGACCCAGTACTTC
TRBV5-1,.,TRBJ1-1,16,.,CASSPRAALYNTEAFF,TGCGCCAGCTCCCCGCGGGCAGCTTTATACAACACTGAAGCTTTCTTT
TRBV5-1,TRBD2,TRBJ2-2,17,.,CASSLEILAGDTGELFF,TGCGCCAGCAGCTTGGAGATTCTCGCGGGAGACACCGGGGAGCTGTTTTTT
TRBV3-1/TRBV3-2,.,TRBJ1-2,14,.,CASSQDGRNYGYTF,TGTGCCAGCAGCCAAGATGGGCGTAACTATGGCTACACCTTC
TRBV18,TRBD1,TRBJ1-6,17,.,CASSNSPPGQGNSPLHF,TGTGCCAGCTCAAACTCACCTCCGGGACAGGGAAATTCACCCCTCCACTTT
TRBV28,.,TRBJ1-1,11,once,CASSLDREAFF,TGTGCCAGCAGTTTAGACAGGGAAGCTTTCTTT
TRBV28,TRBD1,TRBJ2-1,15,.,CASSPDRGLYNEQFF,TGTGCCAGCAGTCCCGACAGGGGGCTGTACAATGAGCAGTTCTTC
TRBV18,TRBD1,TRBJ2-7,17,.,CASSPLSRQGEGYEQYF,TGTGCCAGCTCACCGCTATCCCGACAGGGTGAAGGCTACGAGCAGTACTTC
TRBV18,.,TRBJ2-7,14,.,CASSPPGLVYEQYF,TGTGCCAGCTCACCACCGGGGCTAGTCTACGAGCAGTACTTC
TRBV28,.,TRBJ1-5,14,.,CASSSRTGYQPQHF,TGTGCCAGCAGTTCAAGAACGGGGTATCAGCCCCAGCATTTT